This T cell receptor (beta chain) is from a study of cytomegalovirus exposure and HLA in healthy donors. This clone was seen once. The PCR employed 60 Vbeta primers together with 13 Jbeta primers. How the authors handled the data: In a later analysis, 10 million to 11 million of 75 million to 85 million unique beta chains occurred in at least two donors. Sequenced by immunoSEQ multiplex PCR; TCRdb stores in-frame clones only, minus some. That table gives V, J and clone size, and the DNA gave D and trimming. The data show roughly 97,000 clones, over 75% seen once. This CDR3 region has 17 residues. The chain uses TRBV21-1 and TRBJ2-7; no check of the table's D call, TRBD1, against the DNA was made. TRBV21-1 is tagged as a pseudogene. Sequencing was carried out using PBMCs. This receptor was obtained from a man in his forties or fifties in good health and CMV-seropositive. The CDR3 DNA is TGTGCCAGCAGCAAATTCCAAATAGTGGACAGAACCTACGAGCAGTACTTC. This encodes CASSKFQIVDRTYEQYF.